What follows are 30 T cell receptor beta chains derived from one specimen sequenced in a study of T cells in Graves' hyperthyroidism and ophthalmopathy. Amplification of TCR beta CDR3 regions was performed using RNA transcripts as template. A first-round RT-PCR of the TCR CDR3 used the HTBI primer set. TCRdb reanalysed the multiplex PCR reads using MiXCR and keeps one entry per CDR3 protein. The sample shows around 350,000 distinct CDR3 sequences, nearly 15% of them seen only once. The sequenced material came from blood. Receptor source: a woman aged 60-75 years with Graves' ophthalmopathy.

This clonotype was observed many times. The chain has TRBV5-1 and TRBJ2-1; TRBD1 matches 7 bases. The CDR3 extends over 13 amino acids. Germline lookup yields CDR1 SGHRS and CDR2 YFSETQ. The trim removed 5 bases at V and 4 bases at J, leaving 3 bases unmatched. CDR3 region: CASSTDRYNEQFF. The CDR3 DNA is TGCGCCAGCAGTACGGACAGGTACAATGAGCAGTTCTTC.

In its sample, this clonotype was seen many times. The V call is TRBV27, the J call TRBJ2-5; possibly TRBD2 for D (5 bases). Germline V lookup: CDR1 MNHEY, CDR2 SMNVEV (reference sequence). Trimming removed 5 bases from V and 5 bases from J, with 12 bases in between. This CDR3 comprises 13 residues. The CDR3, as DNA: TGTGCCAGCAGTACGAGGGCTGCGGAGACCCAGTACTTC. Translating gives CASSTRAAETQYF.

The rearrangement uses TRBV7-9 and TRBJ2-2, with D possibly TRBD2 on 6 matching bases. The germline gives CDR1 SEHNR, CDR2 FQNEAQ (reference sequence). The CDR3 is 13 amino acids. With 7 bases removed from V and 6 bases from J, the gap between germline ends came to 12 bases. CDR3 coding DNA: TGTGCCAGCACTCTCGGGAGTTCCGGGGAGCTGTTTTTT. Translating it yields CASTLGSSGELFF.

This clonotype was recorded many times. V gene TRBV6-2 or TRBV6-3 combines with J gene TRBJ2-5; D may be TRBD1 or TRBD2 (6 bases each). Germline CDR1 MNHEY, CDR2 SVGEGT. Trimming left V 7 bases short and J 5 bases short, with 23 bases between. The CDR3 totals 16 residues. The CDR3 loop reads CASTDRLPGTLETQYF. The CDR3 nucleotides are TGTGCCAGCACCGACAGGTTGCCCGGGACTCTCGAGACCCAGTACTTC.

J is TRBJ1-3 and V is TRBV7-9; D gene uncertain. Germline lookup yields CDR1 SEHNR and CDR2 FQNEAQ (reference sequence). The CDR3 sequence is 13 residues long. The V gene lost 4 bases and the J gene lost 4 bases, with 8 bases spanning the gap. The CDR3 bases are TGTGCCAGCAGCTCGGACGGCGGAAACACCATATATTTT. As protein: CASSSDGGNTIYF.

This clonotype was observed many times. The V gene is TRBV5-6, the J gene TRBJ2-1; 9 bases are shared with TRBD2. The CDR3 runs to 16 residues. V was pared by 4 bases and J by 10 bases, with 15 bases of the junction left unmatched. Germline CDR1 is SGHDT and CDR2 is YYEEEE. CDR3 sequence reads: CASSGRRTSAREEQFF. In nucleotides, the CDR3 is TGTGCCAGCAGCGGCAGGAGGACTAGCGCCCGGGAGGAGCAGTTCTTC.

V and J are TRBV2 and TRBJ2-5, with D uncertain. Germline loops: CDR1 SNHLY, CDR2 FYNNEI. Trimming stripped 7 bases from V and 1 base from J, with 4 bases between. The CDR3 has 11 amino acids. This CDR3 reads CASIIQETQYF. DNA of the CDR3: TGTGCCAGCATTATCCAAGAGACCCAGTACTTC.

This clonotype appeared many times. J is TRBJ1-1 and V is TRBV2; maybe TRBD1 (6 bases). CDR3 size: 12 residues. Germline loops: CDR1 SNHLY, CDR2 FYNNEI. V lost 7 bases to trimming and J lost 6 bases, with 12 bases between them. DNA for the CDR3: TGTGCCAGCATCGAGGGGGGGGCTGAAGCTTTCTTT. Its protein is CASIEGGAEAFF. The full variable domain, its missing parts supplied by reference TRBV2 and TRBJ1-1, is EPEVTQTPSHQVTQMGQEVILRCVPISNHLYFYWYRQILGQKVEFLVSFYNNEISEKSEIFDDQFSVERPDGSNFTLKIRSTKLEDSAMYFCASIEGGAEAFFGQGTRLTVV.

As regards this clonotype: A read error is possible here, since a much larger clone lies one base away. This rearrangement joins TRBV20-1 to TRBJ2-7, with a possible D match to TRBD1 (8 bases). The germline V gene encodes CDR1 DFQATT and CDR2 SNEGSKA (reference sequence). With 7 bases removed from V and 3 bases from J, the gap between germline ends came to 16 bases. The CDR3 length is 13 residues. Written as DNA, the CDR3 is TGCAGTGTCACAGGGGGGGGAAACTACGAGCAGTACTTC. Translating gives CSVTGGGNYEQYF.

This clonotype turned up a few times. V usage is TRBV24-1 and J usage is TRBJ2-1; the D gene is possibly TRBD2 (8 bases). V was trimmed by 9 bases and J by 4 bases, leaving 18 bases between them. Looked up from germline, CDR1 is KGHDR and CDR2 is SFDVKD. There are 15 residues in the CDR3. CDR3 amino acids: CATSREGAGYNEQFF. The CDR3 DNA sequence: TGTGCCACCTCCCGGGAGGGGGCTGGGTACAATGAGCAGTTCTTC.

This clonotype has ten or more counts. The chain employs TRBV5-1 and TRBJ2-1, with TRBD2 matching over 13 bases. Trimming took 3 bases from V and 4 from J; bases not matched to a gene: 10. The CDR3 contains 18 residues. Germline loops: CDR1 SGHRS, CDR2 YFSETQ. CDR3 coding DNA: TGCGCCAGCAGCTCTACTAGCGGGAGGGCCTTCCGATACAATGAGCAGTTCTTC. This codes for CASSSTSGRAFRYNEQFF.

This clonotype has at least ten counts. DNA of the CDR3: TGTGCCAGCAGTTTCTCCGCGGGCACAGATACGCAGTATTTT. This encodes CASSFSAGTDTQYF. The chain recombines TRBV12-3 or TRBV12-4 with TRBJ2-3; D remains unclear. Trimming cost V 3 bases and J 1 base, with 8 bases left between them. The CDR3 extends over 14 amino acids.

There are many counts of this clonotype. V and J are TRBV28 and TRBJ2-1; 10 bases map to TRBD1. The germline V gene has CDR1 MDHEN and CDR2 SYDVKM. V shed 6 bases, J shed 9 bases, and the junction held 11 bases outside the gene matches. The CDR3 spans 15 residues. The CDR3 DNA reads TGTGCCAGCAGCCCCCACCGACAGGGGGCGGTTGAGCAGTTCTTC. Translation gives CASSPHRQGAVEQFF.

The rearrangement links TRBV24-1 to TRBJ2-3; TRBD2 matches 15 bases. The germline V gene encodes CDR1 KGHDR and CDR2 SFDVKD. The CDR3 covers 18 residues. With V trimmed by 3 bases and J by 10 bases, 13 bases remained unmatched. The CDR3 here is CATSDRTGTSGRYRSQYF. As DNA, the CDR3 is TGTGCCACCAGTGATCGAACCGGGACTAGCGGGAGGTACCGATCGCAGTATTTT.

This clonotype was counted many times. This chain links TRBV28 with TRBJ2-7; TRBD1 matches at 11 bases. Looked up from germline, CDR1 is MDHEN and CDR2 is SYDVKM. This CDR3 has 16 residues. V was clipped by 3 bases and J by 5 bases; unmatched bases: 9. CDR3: CASSLIRTGGINEQYF. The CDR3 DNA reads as TGTGCCAGCAGTTTGATCCGGACAGGGGGCATCAACGAGCAGTACTTC.

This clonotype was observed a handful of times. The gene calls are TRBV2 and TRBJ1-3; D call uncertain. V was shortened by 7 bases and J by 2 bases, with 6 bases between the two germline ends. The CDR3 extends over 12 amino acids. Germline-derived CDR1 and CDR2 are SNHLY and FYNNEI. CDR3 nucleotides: TGTGCCAGCATTGAGCCTGGAAACACCATATATTTT. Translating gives CASIEPGNTIYF.

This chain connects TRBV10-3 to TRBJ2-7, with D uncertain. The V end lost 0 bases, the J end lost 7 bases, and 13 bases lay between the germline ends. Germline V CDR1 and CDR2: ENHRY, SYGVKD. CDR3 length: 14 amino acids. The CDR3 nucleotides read TGTGCCATCAGTGAGTCGACCAGTCTAGATGAGCAGTACTTC. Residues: CAISESTSLDEQYF.

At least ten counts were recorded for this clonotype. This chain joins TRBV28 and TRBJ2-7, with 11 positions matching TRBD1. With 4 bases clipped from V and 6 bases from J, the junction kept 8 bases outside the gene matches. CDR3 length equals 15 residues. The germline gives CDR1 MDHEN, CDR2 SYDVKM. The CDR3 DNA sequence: TGTGCCAGCAGTTACCAGGGACAGGGGGAATTCGAGCAGTACTTC. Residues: CASSYQGQGEFEQYF.

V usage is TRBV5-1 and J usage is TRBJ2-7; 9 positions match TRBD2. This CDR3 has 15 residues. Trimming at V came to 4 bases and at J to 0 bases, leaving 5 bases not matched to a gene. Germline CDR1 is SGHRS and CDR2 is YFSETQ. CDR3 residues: CASSPPRGGSYEQYF. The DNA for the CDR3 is TGCGCCAGCAGCCCCCCGCGGGGGGGCTCCTACGAGCAGTACTTC.

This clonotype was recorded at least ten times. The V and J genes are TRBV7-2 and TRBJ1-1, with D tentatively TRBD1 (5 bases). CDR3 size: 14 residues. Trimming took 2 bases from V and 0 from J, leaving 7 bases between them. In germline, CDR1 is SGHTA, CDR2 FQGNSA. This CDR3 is CASSLMGVNTEAFF. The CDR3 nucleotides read TGTGCCAGCAGCTTAATGGGGGTGAACACTGAAGCTTTCTTT.

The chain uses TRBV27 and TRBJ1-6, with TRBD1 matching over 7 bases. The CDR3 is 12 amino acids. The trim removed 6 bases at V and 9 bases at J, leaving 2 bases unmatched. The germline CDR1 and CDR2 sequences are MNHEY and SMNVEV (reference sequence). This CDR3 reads CASSDRASPLHF. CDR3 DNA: TGTGCCAGCAGCGACAGGGCTTCACCCCTCCACTTT.

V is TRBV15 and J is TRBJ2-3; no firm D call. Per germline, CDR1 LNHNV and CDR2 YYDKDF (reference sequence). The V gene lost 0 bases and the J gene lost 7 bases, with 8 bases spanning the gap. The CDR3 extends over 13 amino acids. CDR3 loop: CATSREARNTQYF. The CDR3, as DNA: TGTGCCACCAGCAGAGAAGCTAGAAATACGCAGTATTTT.

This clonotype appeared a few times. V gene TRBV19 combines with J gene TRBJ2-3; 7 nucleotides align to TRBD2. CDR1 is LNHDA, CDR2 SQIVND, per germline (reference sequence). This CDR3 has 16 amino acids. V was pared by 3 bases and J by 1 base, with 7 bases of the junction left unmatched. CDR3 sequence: CASSMTGRRGTDTQYF. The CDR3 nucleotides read TGTGCCAGTAGTATGACCGGGAGGCGGGGCACAGATACGCAGTATTTT.

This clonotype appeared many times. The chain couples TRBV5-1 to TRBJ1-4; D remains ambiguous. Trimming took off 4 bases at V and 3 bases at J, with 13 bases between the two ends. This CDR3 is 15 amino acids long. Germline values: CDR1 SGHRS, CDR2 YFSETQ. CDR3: CASSPGGSSNEKLFF. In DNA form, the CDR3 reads TGCGCCAGCAGCCCGGGTGGCAGTTCTAATGAAAAACTGTTTTTT. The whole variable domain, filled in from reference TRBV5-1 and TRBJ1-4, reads KAGVTQTPRYLIKTRGQQVTLSCSPISGHRSVSWYQQTPGQGLQFLFEYFSETQRNKGNFPGRFSGRQFSNSRSEMNVSTLELGDSALYLCASSPGGSSNEKLFFGSGTQLSVL.

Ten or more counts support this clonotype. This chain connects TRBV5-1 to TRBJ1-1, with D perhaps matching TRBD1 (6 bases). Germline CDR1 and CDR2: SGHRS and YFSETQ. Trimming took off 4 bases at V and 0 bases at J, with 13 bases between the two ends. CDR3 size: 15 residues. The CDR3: CASSPGGRLNTEAFF. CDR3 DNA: TGCGCCAGCAGCCCGGGGGGCAGGCTGAACACTGAAGCTTTCTTT. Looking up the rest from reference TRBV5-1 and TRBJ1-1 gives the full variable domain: KAGVTQTPRYLIKTRGQQVTLSCSPISGHRSVSWYQQTPGQGLQFLFEYFSETQRNKGNFPGRFSGRQFSNSRSEMNVSTLELGDSALYLCASSPGGRLNTEAFFGQGTRLTVV.

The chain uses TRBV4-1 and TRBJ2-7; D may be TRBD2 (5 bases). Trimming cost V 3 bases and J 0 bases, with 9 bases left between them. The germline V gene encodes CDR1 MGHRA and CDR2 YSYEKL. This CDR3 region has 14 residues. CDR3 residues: CASSQGDNSYEQYF. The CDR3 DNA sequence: TGCGCCAGCAGCCAGGGAGACAACTCCTACGAGCAGTACTTC.

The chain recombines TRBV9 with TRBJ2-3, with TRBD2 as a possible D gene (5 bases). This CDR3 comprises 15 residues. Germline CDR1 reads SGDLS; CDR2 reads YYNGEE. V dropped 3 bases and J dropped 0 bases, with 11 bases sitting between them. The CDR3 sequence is CASSASGPSTDTQYF. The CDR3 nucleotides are TGTGCCAGCAGCGCCAGCGGACCTAGCACAGATACGCAGTATTTT.

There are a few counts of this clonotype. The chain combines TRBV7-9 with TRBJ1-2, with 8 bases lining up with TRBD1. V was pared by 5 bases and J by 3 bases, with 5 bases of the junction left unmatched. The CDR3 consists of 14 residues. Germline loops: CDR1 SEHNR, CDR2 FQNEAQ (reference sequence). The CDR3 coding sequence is TGTGCCAGCAGCACGGACAGGGTTGACTATGGCTACACCTTC. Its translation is CASSTDRVDYGYTF.

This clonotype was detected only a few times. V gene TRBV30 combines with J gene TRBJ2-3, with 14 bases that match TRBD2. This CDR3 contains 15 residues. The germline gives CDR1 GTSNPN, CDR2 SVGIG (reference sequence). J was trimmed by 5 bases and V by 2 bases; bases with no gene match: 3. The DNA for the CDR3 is TGTGCCTGGAGTCCGGGACTAGCGGGAGAAGATACGCAGTATTTT. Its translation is CAWSPGLAGEDTQYF.

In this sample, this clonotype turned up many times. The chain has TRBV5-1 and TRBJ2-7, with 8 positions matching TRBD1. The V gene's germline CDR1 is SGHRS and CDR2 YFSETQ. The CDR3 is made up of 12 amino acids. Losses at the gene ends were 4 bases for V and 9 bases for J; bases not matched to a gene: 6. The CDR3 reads CASSLSDRAQYF. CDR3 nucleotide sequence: TGCGCCAGCAGCCTCTCGGACAGGGCGCAGTACTTC.